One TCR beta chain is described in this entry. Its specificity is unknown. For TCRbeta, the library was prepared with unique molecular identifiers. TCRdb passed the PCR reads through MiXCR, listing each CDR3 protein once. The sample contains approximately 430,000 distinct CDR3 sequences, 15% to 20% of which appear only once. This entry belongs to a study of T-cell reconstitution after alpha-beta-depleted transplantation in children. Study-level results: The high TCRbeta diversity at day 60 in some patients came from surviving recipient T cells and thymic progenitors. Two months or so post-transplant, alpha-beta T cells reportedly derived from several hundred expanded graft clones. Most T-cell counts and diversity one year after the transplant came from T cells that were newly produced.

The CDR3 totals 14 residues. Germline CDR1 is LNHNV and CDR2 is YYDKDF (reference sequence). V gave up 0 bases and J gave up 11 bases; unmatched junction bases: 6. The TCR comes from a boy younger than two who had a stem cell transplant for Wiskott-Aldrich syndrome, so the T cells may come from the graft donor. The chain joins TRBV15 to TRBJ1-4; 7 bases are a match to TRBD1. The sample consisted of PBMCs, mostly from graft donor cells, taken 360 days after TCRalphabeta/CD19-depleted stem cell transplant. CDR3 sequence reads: CATSRDLQGPKLFF. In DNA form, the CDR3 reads TGTGCCACCAGCAGAGACTTACAGGGGCCTAAACTGTTTTTT.